This T cell receptor (beta chain) emerged from a study of blood T cell repertoires in COVID-19. Study details: From the United States, Italy and Spain came samples of acute and convalescent COVID-19. Sources were T cells, B-cell-depleted T cells, or PBMCs; the material itself was cDNA or gDNA.

After removal of 8 bases from V and 2 bases from J, the junction contained 8 bases not matched to a gene. Germline V lookup: CDR1 MDHEN, CDR2 SYDVKM. This CDR3 is 15 amino acids long. Methods used by the authors: Cell counts per sample came from amplifying reference gene primers. The method was immunoSEQ multiplex PCR; TCRdb's version includes in-frame clones alone and lacks a portion of them. The V and J calls and the clone size are those of that table, but D and trimming were determined from the DNA. The table has about 89,000 clones, 60% to 85% seen once. The TCR comes from a human donor in a cohort sampled during active COVID-19. J is TRBJ1-5 and V is TRBV28, with 8 nucleotides matching TRBD1. The specimen was peripheral blood. In DNA form, the CDR3 reads TGTGCCAGCTTCTTCGCAGGGGGCGGCAATCAGCCCCAGCATTTT. Protein: CASFFAGGGNQPQHF.